This TCR beta chain was sequenced for a study of early T cells in non-severe SARS-CoV-2 infection. The ends were cut back, 0 bases at V and 0 bases at J, with 9 bases in the middle. The CDR3 has 16 amino acids. CDR1 and CDR2 (germline): SGHAT, FQNNGV. TCRdb re-called the 5' RACE reads with MiXCR, one entry per CDR3 protein. The sample shows 20,000 to 30,000 distinct CDR3 sequences, about 4% of them seen only once. This receptor was taken from an adult who was a healthcare worker with PCR-confirmed SARS-CoV-2 infection or an uninfected control (not recorded which). The chain combines TRBV11-2 with TRBJ2-1; D possibly matches TRBD1 or TRBD2 (5 bases each). The sample comprised whole blood. DNA of the CDR3: TGTGCCAGCAGCTTAGAGGGGACCAGCTCCTACAATGAGCAGTTCTTC. It codes for CASSLEGTSSYNEQFF.